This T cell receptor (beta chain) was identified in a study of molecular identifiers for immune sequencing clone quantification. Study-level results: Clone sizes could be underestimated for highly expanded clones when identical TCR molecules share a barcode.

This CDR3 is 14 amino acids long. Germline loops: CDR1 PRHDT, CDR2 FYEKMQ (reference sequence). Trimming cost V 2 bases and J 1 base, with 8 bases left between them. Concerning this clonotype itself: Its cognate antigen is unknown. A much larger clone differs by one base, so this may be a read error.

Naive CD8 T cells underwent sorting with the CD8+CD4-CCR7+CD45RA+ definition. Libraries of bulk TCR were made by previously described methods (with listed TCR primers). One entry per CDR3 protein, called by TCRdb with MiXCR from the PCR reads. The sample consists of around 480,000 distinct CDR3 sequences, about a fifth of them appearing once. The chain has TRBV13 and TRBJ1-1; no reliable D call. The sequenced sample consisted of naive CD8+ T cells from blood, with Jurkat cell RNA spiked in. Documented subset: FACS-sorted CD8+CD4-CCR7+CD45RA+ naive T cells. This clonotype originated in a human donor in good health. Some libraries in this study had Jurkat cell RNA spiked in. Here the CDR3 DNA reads TGTGCCAGCAGCTTACCCAAATGGAACACTGAAGCTTTCTTT. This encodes CASSLPKWNTEAFF.